This T cell receptor (beta chain) was sequenced during a study of low-dose radiotherapy and immunotherapy resistance in tumors. Study as a whole: A total of 13 Gy over 26 weeks was given to Cohort 2 as 1 Gy per fraction every two weeks.

The time point is: before trial treatment. Along with nivolumab and ipilimumab, donors received aspirin, low-dose cyclophosphamide and low-dose radiotherapy. Eligibility was restricted to patients presenting with advanced solid tumors that lacked tumor-infiltrating lymphocytes. This clonotype has at least ten counts. TRAV- and TRBV-specific primers, spanning alpha and beta chains, primed first-strand cDNA. With a constant-region primer and a V-primer adapter, TCRs were subjected to roughly 20 PCR cycles of amplification. TCRdb re-analysed the reads in MiXCR, keeping a single row per CDR3 protein. The sample shows roughly 76,000 distinct CDR3 sequences, 15% to 20% of them seen only once. The CDR3 contains 16 residues. The trim removed 7 bases at V and 3 bases at J, leaving 14 bases unmatched. CDR1 is MNHNS, CDR2 SASEGT, per germline.

This TCR was sampled from a male donor with prostate cancer. The rearrangement uses TRBV6-1 and TRBJ1-1; TRBD1 agrees at 7 bases. This specimen consisted of PBMCs, obtained before treatment. CDR3 in amino acids: CASTSRGITSDTEAFF. The CDR3 coding sequence is TGTGCCAGCACTTCCAGGGGGATAACATCCGACACTGAAGCTTTCTTT.